The 15 T cell receptor beta chains given below trace back to one sample, sequenced in a study of response to subunit inactivated influenza vaccine. TCRdb used MiXCR to reprocess the RT-PCR reads, holding one entry per CDR3 protein. The sample gives 430,000 or so distinct CDR3 sequences, 10% to 11% of which show up once; 12% is in the top ten. Sequenced here: PBMCs from blood, sampled 45 days after vaccination. Receptors originate from a man in his fifties or sixties who received an inactivated influenza vaccine.

This clonotype was seen a handful of times. This chain connects TRBV28 to TRBJ1-2, with 7 bases lining up with TRBD1. The ends lost 2 bases at V and 4 bases at J; junction bases unmatched: 4. CDR3 length: 14 residues. Germline values: CDR1 MDHEN, CDR2 SYDVKM. CDR3 in amino acids: CASSLNRGGYGYTF. In DNA form, the CDR3 reads TGTGCCAGCAGTTTAAACAGGGGTGGCTATGGCTACACCTTC.

The V and J genes are TRBV6-5 and TRBJ2-2; perhaps TRBD1 as D (6 bases). Germline lookup yields CDR1 MNHEY and CDR2 SVGAGI. The germline V and J ends were trimmed by 4 bases and 6 bases, with 15 bases remaining between them. The length of the CDR3 is 15 residues. The CDR3 DNA follows: TGTGCCAGCAGTTTCGACAGGTCTGGGGCCGGGGAGCTGTTTTTT. It is translated as CASSFDRSGAGELFF.

In its sample, this clonotype was seen many times. V gene TRBV12-3 or TRBV12-4 combines with J gene TRBJ2-5; weak D call: TRBD2 (6 bases). Trimming removed 9 bases from V and 4 bases from J, with 12 bases in between. The CDR3 is made up of 12 amino acids. CDR3 loop: CASSIGGETQYF. CDR3 DNA sequence: TGTGCCAGTTCTATCGGGGGAGAGACCCAGTACTTC.

The chain is built from TRBV20-1 and TRBJ2-7, with D hard to call. Germline values: CDR1 DFQATT, CDR2 SNEGSKA (reference sequence). This CDR3 comprises 13 residues. Trimming stripped 5 bases from V and 0 bases from J, with 11 bases between. The CDR3 DNA reads TGCAGTGCTGAGACGGAGAGCTCCTACGAGCAGTACTTC. Translation: CSAETESSYEQYF.

The V gene is TRBV7-2, the J gene TRBJ1-1; weak D call: TRBD1 (6 bases). The CDR3 has 14 amino acids. The germline gives CDR1 SGHTA, CDR2 FQGNSA. V was shortened by 6 bases and J by 1 base, with 12 bases between the two germline ends. The CDR3 sequence is CASSTDRANTEAFF. The CDR3 DNA reads as TGTGCCAGCAGTACGGACAGAGCGAACACTGAAGCTTTCTTT. The whole variable domain, remainder taken from reference TRBV7-2 and TRBJ1-1, is GAGVSQSPSNKVTEKGKDVELRCDPISGHTALYWYRQSLGQGLEFLIYFQGNSAPDKSGLPSDRFSAERTGGSVSTLTIQRTQQEDSAVYLCASSTDRANTEAFFGQGTRLTVV.

This clonotype was counted ten times or more. This sequence joins TRBV20-1 and TRBJ2-7; 12 bases align to TRBD1. The V segment lost 3 bases and the J segment 5 bases; nucleotides outside the gene matches: 8. CDR3 length: 15 amino acids. The V gene's germline CDR1 is DFQATT and CDR2 SNEGSKA (reference sequence). The CDR3 region has the DNA TGCAGTGCTAGCAAGGGACAGGGGGCTCGGAACGAGCAGTACTTC. Translation: CSASKGQGARNEQYF.

This clonotype was counted a few times. The V gene is TRBV7-2, the J gene TRBJ2-3; 8 bases agree with TRBD2. Germline trimming cut 2 bases from V and 4 bases from J; bases unmatched to any gene: 8. The CDR3 extends over 16 amino acids. The germline CDR1 and CDR2 sequences are SGHTA and FQGNSA. The CDR3 DNA follows: TGTGCCAGCAGCTTAAAGCGCGGGAGGTCTGCAGATACGCAGTATTTT. Its translation: CASSLKRGRSADTQYF. The whole variable domain, filled in from reference TRBV7-2 and TRBJ2-3, reads GAGVSQSPSNKVTEKGKDVELRCDPISGHTALYWYRQSLGQGLEFLIYFQGNSAPDKSGLPSDRFSAERTGGSVSTLTIQRTQQEDSAVYLCASSLKRGRSADTQYFGPGTRLTVL.

This clonotype showed up many times. Here the CDR3 DNA reads TGTGCCAGCAGTTCCCCGTCTCAGGGCCACGAGCAGTACTTC. This gives the protein CASSSPSQGHEQYF. The chain recombines TRBV6-5 with TRBJ2-7; a possible D gene is TRBD1 (5 bases). Germline V gene lookup returns CDR1 MNHEY and CDR2 SVGAGI. The CDR3 length is 14 residues. V gave up 4 bases and J gave up 5 bases, with 15 bases separating them.

This clonotype has only a few counts. The J gene is TRBJ1-1, the V gene TRBV29-1; 7 bases agree with TRBD1. Germline CDR1 reads SQVTM; CDR2 reads ANQGSEA. This CDR3 is built from 13 residues. The junction had 11 bases not matched to a gene; V was cut back by 7 bases and J by 6 bases. The CDR3 reads CSGNRGSSPEAFF. The CDR3 DNA follows: TGCAGCGGAAACAGGGGCTCGAGCCCTGAAGCTTTCTTT.

The chain has TRBV5-1 and TRBJ2-3; possible D gene TRBD1, 6 bases. V was cut by 0 bases and J by 0 bases, with 14 bases left in between. The CDR3 consists of 17 residues. CDR1 is SGHRS, CDR2 YFSETQ, per germline. For the CDR3, the DNA is TGCGCCAGCAGCTTGGGAGTCTGGGGACAAAGCACAGATACGCAGTATTTT. It specifies CASSLGVWGQSTDTQYF.

The rearrangement joins TRBV6-1 to TRBJ1-2, with D possibly TRBD1 on 6 matching bases. This CDR3 spans 14 amino acids. Germline V gives CDR1 MNHNS, CDR2 SASEGT. Between the trimmed V and J ends, which lost 5 bases and 10 bases, there was a span of 20 bases. This chain's CDR3 is CASSRPTGTKDYTF. The DNA of the CDR3 is TGTGCCAGCAGTAGACCAACCGGGACAAAGGACTACACCTTC.

The rearrangement joins TRBV20-1 to TRBJ2-3; 10 bases are a match to TRBD2. V lost 0 bases, J lost 2 bases, and 5 bases stayed unmatched. This CDR3 is built from 16 residues. Germline CDR1 reads DFQATT; CDR2 reads SNEGSKA (reference sequence). The CDR3 sequence: CSARDPTSGATDTQYF. CDR3 in DNA: TGCAGTGCTAGAGATCCCACTAGCGGGGCCACAGATACGCAGTATTTT.

There are many counts of this clonotype. This chain joins TRBV20-1 and TRBJ1-2; 11 bases fit TRBD1. The CDR3 totals 14 residues. V lost 6 bases, J lost 6 bases, and 9 bases stayed unmatched. Looked up from germline, CDR1 is DFQATT and CDR2 is SNEGSKA (reference sequence). CDR3 sequence: CSAPHRDRGDGYTF. The CDR3 nucleotides read TGCAGTGCCCCTCACCGGGACAGGGGGGATGGCTACACCTTC.

This clonotype was observed at least ten times. The V and J genes are TRBV10-3 and TRBJ1-1; 9 nucleotides agree with TRBD1. The V segment lost 2 bases and the J segment 3 bases; nucleotides outside the gene matches: 4. CDR1 ENHRY and CDR2 SYGVKD come from the germline V gene. The CDR3 totals 15 residues. CDR3 DNA: TGTGCCATCAGTGAGGTGACAGGGGGATACACTGAAGCTTTCTTT. It encodes CAISEVTGGYTEAFF.

At least ten counts were recorded for this clonotype. CDR3 protein: CSGRTSGNTGELFF. Written as DNA, the CDR3 is TGCAGTGGTAGGACTAGCGGGAACACCGGGGAGCTGTTTTTT. This sequence joins TRBV20-1 and TRBJ2-2; TRBD2 matches 10 bases. This CDR3 contains 14 residues. Trimming removed 7 bases from V and 1 base from J; junction bases left unmatched: 3. Germline assignment: CDR1 DFQATT and CDR2 SNEGSKA (reference sequence).